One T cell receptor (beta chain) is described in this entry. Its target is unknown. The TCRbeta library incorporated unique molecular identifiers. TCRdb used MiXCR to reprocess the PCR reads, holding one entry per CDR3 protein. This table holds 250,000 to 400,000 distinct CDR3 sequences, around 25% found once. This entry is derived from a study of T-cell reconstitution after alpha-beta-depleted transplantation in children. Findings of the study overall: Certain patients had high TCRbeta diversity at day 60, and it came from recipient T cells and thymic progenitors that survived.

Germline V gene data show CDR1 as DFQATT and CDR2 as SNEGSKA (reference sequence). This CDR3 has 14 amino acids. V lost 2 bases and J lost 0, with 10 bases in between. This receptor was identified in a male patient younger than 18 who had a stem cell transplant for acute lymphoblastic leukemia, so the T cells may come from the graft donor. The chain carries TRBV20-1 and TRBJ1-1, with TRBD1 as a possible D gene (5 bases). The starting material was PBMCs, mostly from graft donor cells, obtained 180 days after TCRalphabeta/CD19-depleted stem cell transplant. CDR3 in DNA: TGCAGTGCTAGACAAAGACAGATGAACACTGAAGCTTTCTTT. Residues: CSARQRQMNTEAFF.